This T cell receptor beta chain was recovered during a study of identical twins. From the 5' RACE reads, TCRdb called clonotypes with MiXCR, one entry per CDR3 protein. The table shows a few hundred thousand distinct CDR3 sequences, with approximately 8.3% occurring only once. This clonotype was seen repeatedly, ten times or more. The CDR3 loop spans 15 amino acids. The V end lost 0 bases, the J end lost 3 bases, and 11 bases lay between the germline ends. Per the germline V gene, CDR1 is KGHDR and CDR2 is SFDVKD. The same specimen was also included in a second study, on yellow fever vaccine responses in identical twins.

The receptor comes from a woman between 18 and 30 years old in good health. Material: CD8+ T cells sorted from blood. The chain uses TRBV24-1 and TRBJ2-7; D is ambiguous. CDR3 nucleotide sequence: TGTGCCACCAGTGATTTGGCTCAGATTTTCTACGAGCAGTACTTC. Its translation: CATSDLAQIFYEQYF.